This record looks at one T cell receptor beta chain sequence and its context. This CDR3 is 13 amino acids long. From germline, CDR1 is MNHNS and CDR2 SASEGT. Trimming stripped 8 bases from V and 6 bases from J, with 16 bases between. The data were taken from a study of identifying expanded T cells in peripheral blood. Profiled with immunoSEQ multiplex PCR; TCRdb holds only in-frame clones, not every one. Of 65,000 to 95,000 clones in the sample, around 90% were seen once. This receptor was identified in a person aged 18 to 69 in good health. Sequenced sample: blood. The chain links TRBV6-1 to TRBJ1-2; no definite D call. CDR3 in DNA: TGTGCCAGCTCAGACCCGGGAGCAGATGGCTACACCTTC. This encodes CASSDPGADGYTF.